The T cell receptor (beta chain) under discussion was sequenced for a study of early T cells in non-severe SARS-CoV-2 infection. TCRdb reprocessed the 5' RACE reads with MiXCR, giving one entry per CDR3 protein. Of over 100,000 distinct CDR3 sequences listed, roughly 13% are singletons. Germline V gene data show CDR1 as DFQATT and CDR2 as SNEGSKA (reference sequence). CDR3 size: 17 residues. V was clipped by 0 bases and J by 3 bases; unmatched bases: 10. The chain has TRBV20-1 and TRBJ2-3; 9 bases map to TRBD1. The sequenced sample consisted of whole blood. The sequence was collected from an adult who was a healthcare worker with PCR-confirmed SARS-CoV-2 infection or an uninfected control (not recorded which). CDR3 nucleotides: TGCAGTGCTAGAGACGCTGAGGGACAGGGCGAAACAGATACGCAGTATTTT. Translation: CSARDAEGQGETDTQYF.